The rows below give T cell receptor beta chains drawn from one sample of a study of T cells in Graves' hyperthyroidism and ophthalmopathy. TCRdb processed the multiplex PCR reads anew with MiXCR; each CDR3 protein has one entry. The table has 700,000 to 850,000 distinct CDR3 sequences, 35% seen once. Specimen: blood. These receptors all stem from a woman between 40 and 50 years old with Graves' hyperthyroidism. CDR3s include the opening cysteine and the closing phenylalanine or tryptophan. Fields, in order: D gene, J gene, V gene, clone size, CDR3 protein, CDR3 DNA. D genes are given only for firm matches. Expanded clones get a size class; other rows say once, few or many, or leave the size out.

>.|TRBJ1-1|TRBV28|few
CASSERSIYMNTEAFF
TGTGCCAGCAGTGAACGGTCAATTTACATGAACACTGAAGCTTTCTTT
>.|TRBJ1-2|TRBV7-9|.
CASSLEGTEGYTF
TGTGCCAGCAGCTTAGAAGGAACTGAAGGCTACACCTTC
>.|TRBJ1-2|TRBV10-3|.
CAIRYGEGGVSGYTF
TGTGCCATCAGATACGGGGAGGGGGGTGTAAGCGGCTACACCTTC
>TRBD1|TRBJ1-4|TRBV7-9|many
CASSLGTGPFEKLFF
TGTGCCAGCAGCTTGGGGACAGGGCCTTTTGAAAAACTGTTTTTT
>.|TRBJ1-5|TRBV7-2|few
CASSPRAYSNQPQHF
TGTGCCAGCAGTCCCCGAGCCTATAGCAATCAGCCCCAGCATTTT
>.|TRBJ1-2|TRBV7-2|many
CASSPGTALWDGYTF
TGTGCCAGCAGCCCCGGGACCGCCTTATGGGATGGCTACACCTTC
>TRBD2|TRBJ2-7|TRBV9|many
CASTVGVAGGDEQYF
TGTGCCAGCACCGTGGGGGTAGCGGGAGGAGACGAGCAGTACTTC
>.|TRBJ1-5|TRBV12-3/TRBV12-4|many
CASSSYNQPQHF
TGTGCCAGCAGTTCGTACAATCAGCCCCAGCATTTT
>TRBD2|TRBJ2-7|TRBV7-2|many
CASSSSGTSGYEQYF
TGTGCCAGCAGCTCCTCCGGGACTAGCGGATACGAGCAGTACTTC
>TRBD2|TRBJ2-5|TRBV5-4|once
CASSLPLGLSQETQYF
TGTGCCAGCAGCTTGCCTCTGGGACTATCACAAGAGACCCAGTACTTC
>.|TRBJ2-7|TRBV6-1|few
CASSGNSYEQYF
TGTGCCAGCAGTGGAAACAGTTACGAGCAGTACTTC
>TRBD1|TRBJ2-5|TRBV29-1|many
CSVEVTRGRGETQYF
TGCAGCGTTGAGGTTACCAGGGGGCGCGGGGAGACCCAGTACTTC
>.|TRBJ2-2|TRBV29-1|.
CSVLAGGNVLTFGAGTGELFF
.
>.|TRBJ1-2|TRBV25-1|.
CASSEQDSYGGYTF
TGTGCCAGCAGTGAACAGGACAGCTACGGTGGCTACACCTTC
>.|TRBJ2-2|TRBV7-8|once
CASSDNRAVYTGELFF
TGTGCCAGCAGCGATAACAGGGCAGTCTACACCGGGGAGCTGTTTTTT
>.|TRBJ1-1|TRBV6-5|.
CASSYGGGGTEAFF
TGTGCCAGCAGTTACGGAGGGGGGGGCACTGAAGCTTTCTTT
>TRBD1|TRBJ1-6|TRBV27|few
CASMGQGNSPLHF
TGTGCCAGCATGGGACAGGGAAATTCACCCCTCCACTTT
>.|TRBJ1-2|TRBV6-6|many
CASSPLTGHRYGYTF
TGTGCCAGCAGTCCGCTCACGGGACACCGCTATGGCTACACCTTC
>.|TRBJ1-1|TRBV4-1|.
CASSQGTGAVKAEAFF
TGCGCCAGCAGCCAAGGAACGGGGGCGGTGAAGGCTGAAGCTTTCTTT
>.|TRBJ1-5|TRBV3-1|many
CASSQGRSNQPQHF
TGTGCCAGCAGCCAAGGCCGGAGCAATCAGCCCCAGCATTTT
>TRBD1|TRBJ1-5|TRBV10-3|once
CAISEGTGGNQPQHF
TGTGCCATCAGTGAGGGGACAGGAGGCAATCAGCCCCAGCATTTT
>.|TRBJ1-4|TRBV7-9|many
CASTRTAEARGEKLFF
TGTGCCAGCACAAGGACAGCCGAGGCTCGGGGTGAAAAACTGTTTTTT
>.|TRBJ1-1|TRBV15|many
CATSRIRMGFMNTEAFF
TGTGCCACCAGCAGAATAAGAATGGGATTCATGAACACTGAAGCTTTCTTT
>.|TRBJ2-1|TRBV7-3|.
CASSLTTGINNEQFF
TGTGCCAGCAGCTTAACGACAGGAATAAACAATGAGCAGTTCTTC
>.|TRBJ1-5|TRBV12-3/TRBV12-4|.
CASSLRGLTNQPQHF
TGTGCCAGCAGTTTAAGGGGGTTAACCAATCAGCCCCAGCATTTT
>TRBD1|TRBJ1-1|TRBV10-1|few
CASSRTGDGAFF
TGTGCCAGCTCACGTACAGGGGACGGAGCTTTCTTT
>TRBD1|TRBJ2-6|TRBV20-1|few
CSARDTGGGNSGANVLTF
TGCAGTGCTAGAGATACAGGGGGAGGAAACTCTGGGGCCAACGTCCTGACTTTC
>TRBD1|TRBJ2-1|TRBV2|.
CASSDWGTAYNEQFF
TGTGCCAGCAGTGATTGGGGGACAGCATACAATGAGCAGTTCTTC
>TRBD1|TRBJ1-5|TRBV7-9|many
CEGATGSTPPQHF
TGTGAGGGGGCGACAGGCAGTACACCGCCCCAGCATTTT
>TRBD1|TRBJ1-2|TRBV4-3|.
CASSQDRDSLIYGYTF
TGCGCCAGCAGCCAAGATAGGGACAGCCTCATCTATGGCTACACCTTC
>.|TRBJ2-3|TRBV10-1|few
CASSESTGTDTQYF
TGCGCCAGCAGTGAGTCGACGGGTACAGATACGCAGTATTTT
>.|TRBJ1-5|TRBV4-1|few
CASSLFPPFRNSNQPQHF
TGCGCCAGCAGCCTGTTCCCCCCTTTTCGGAATAGCAATCAGCCCCAGCATTTT
>TRBD1|TRBJ1-1|TRBV29-1|.
CSAPGGPEASF
TGCAGCGCACCAGGGGGCCCTGAAGCTTCCTTT
>.|TRBJ1-2|TRBV29-1|.
CSVGEGDNYGYTF
TGCAGCGTTGGAGAGGGAGATAACTATGGCTACACCTTC
>.|TRBJ1-2|TRBV5-8|many
CASSLGSNGYTF
TGTGCCAGCAGCCTCGGATCCAATGGCTACACCTTC
>TRBD1|TRBJ1-6|TRBV7-3|many
CASSLRQGGDSPLHF
TGTGCCAGCAGCTTAAGACAGGGTGGCGATTCACCCCTCCACTTT
>.|TRBJ1-1|TRBV6-6|many
CASSYLNTEAFF
TGTGCCAGCAGTTACCTCAACACTGAAGCTTTCTTT
>.|TRBJ1-2|TRBV19|few
CASSKRAQNYGYTF
TGTGCCAGTAGCAAGAGGGCACAGAACTATGGCTACACCTTC
>TRBD1|TRBJ1-2|TRBV12-3/TRBV12-4|few
CASRVTGGSSYGYTF
TGTGCCAGCAGGGTGACAGGGGGCAGTTCCTATGGCTACACCTTC
>.|TRBJ1-1|TRBV10-2|.
CASLAPGQGTEAFF
TGCGCCAGCTTGGCCCCGGGGCAAGGGACTGAAGCTTTCTTT
>.|TRBJ1-1|TRBV6-1|.
CASIWGLGGTEAFF
TGTGCCAGCATCTGGGGACTGGGAGGGACTGAAGCTTTCTTT
>TRBD2|TRBJ2-2|TRBV29-1|.
CSLAGRTGELFF
TGCAGTCTAGCGGGACGGACCGGGGAGCTGTTTTTT
>TRBD2|TRBJ2-3|TRBV2|few
CASRASGSSTDTQYF
TGTGCCAGCAGAGCTAGCGGGAGTTCGACAGATACGCAGTATTTT
>.|TRBJ1-2|TRBV6-5|.
CASSLSGQFSYTF
TGTGCCAGCAGTTTATCTGGACAATTCTCCTACACCTTC
>.|TRBJ2-5|TRBV9|many
CASSVQMNGAETQYF
TGTGCCAGCAGCGTGCAAATGAATGGGGCCGAGACCCAGTACTTC
>.|TRBJ1-1|TRBV20-1|many
CSATWGSTEAFF
TGCAGTGCTACTTGGGGGAGCACTGAAGCTTTCTTT
>TRBD1|TRBJ1-1|TRBV20-1|few
CSAITGARLEAFF
TGCAGTGCTATAACAGGGGCCCGGCTGGAAGCTTTCTTT
>.|TRBJ2-7|TRBV29-1|.
CSVVEGSRGYEQYF
TGCAGCGTTGTTGAGGGGTCCAGAGGCTACGAGCAGTACTTC
>.|TRBJ1-5|TRBV19|.
CASREGGRGNQPQHF
TGTGCCAGTAGGGAGGGCGGCAGAGGCAATCAGCCCCAGCATTTT
>TRBD2|TRBJ2-7|TRBV7-2|.
CASSLILADNEQSF
TGTGCCAGCAGCTTAATACTAGCGGACAATGAGCAGTCCTTC
>.|TRBJ2-5|TRBV12-3/TRBV12-4|many
CASSLAEQELRETQYF
TGTGCCAGCAGTTTAGCGGAACAGGAGCTTCGGGAGACCCAGTACTTC
>TRBD1|TRBJ2-7|TRBV4-3|many
CASSQETGDEQYF
TGCGCCAGCAGCCAGGAGACAGGGGACGAGCAGTACTTC
>.|TRBJ1-3|TRBV20-1|.
CSARGTIGRGGNSGNTIYF
TGCAGTGCTAGAGGCACCATCGGCCGTGGGGGAAACTCTGGAAACACCATATATTTT
>.|TRBJ2-7|TRBV7-2|many
CASSLERVYEQYF
TGTGCCAGCAGCTTAGAACGGGTCTACGAGCAGTACTTC